What follows are 16 T cell receptor beta chains derived from one specimen sequenced in a study of T cell responses to AZD1222 COVID-19 vaccine. Here immunoSEQ multiplex PCR was the method, and the copy in TCRdb shows in-frame clones only, minus some. The sample holds 150,000 to 200,000 clones; 94% are singletons and the top ten take around 0.66%. Material: peripheral blood, obtained on day 0 of AZD1222 vaccination. The receptors here all came from an adult in good health.

The chain carries TRBV7-2 and TRBJ1-5, with D unresolved. CDR1 SGHTA and CDR2 FQGNSA come from the germline V gene. V was trimmed by 4 bases and J by 5 bases, leaving 12 bases between them. This CDR3 is 14 amino acids long. The CDR3 DNA reads as TGTGCCAGCAGCTCTGACACGGGCTATCAGCCCCAGCATTTT. It codes for CASSSDTGYQPQHF.

This sequence joins TRBV7-2 and TRBJ2-7; no firm D call. Looked up from germline, CDR1 is SGHTA and CDR2 is FQGNSA. With 1 base removed from V and 3 bases from J, the gap between germline ends came to 13 bases. The CDR3 loop spans 15 amino acids. The CDR3 DNA reads as TGTGCCAGCAGCTTAGAGGGTATCCCCGTCTACGAGCAGTACTTC. This codes for CASSLEGIPVYEQYF. The variable domain in full, with the rest retrieved from reference TRBV7-2 and TRBJ2-7, is GAGVSQSPSNKVTEKGKDVELRCDPISGHTALYWYRQSLGQGLEFLIYFQGNSAPDKSGLPSDRFSAERTGGSVSTLTIQRTQQEDSAVYLCASSLEGIPVYEQYFGPGTRLTVT.

This clone appeared a single time. The rearrangement uses TRBV4-2 and TRBJ2-2; D is uncertain. The CDR3 has 15 amino acids. V was clipped by 0 bases and J by 4 bases, with 9 bases between them. The germline V gene encodes CDR1 LGHNA and CDR2 YNFKEQ. This CDR3 is CASSQEYQVTGELFF. CDR3 sequence (DNA): TGTGCCAGCAGCCAAGAGTATCAAGTCACCGGGGAGCTGTTTTTT.

V usage is TRBV6-5 and J usage is TRBJ1-1; D not resolved. Germline V lookup: CDR1 MNHEY, CDR2 SVGAGI. The V and J ends lost 2 bases and 1 base respectively, with 11 bases between them. CDR3 size: 15 residues. CDR3 in DNA: TGTGCCAGCAGTTACCGCGTTGGGGAGAACACTGAAGCTTTCTTT. Amino acid sequence: CASSYRVGENTEAFF.

The chain couples TRBV4-2 to TRBJ2-7, with 7 bases aligning to TRBD1. The CDR3 contains 18 residues. The trim removed 0 bases at V and 2 bases at J, leaving 13 bases unmatched. Germline assignment: CDR1 LGHNA and CDR2 YNFKEQ. CDR3 sequence reads: CASSQDRGDSIRAYEQYF. DNA of the CDR3: TGTGCCAGCAGCCAAGATCGAGGGGACAGTATTAGGGCCTACGAGCAGTACTTC.

The chain links TRBV18 to TRBJ1-1; tentative D call: TRBD1 (6 bases). V was shortened by 3 bases and J by 6 bases, with 20 bases between the two germline ends. In germline, CDR1 is KGHSH, CDR2 LQKENI. This CDR3 is 16 amino acids long. This chain's CDR3 is CASSPPGGAGAAEAFF. As DNA, the CDR3 is TGTGCCAGCTCACCCCCCGGGGGGGCAGGAGCGGCTGAAGCTTTCTTT. The full variable domain, with the rest looked up from reference TRBV18 and TRBJ1-1, is NAGVMQNPRHLVRRRGQEARLRCSPMKGHSHVYWYRQLPEEGLKFMVYLQKENIIDESGMPKERFSAEFPKEGPSILRIQQVVRGDSAAYFCASSPPGGAGAAEAFFGQGTRLTVV.

The genes are TRBV10-1 and TRBJ1-2; the match to TRBD1 covers 9 bases. The trim removed 0 bases at V and 6 bases at J, leaving 5 bases unmatched. The CDR3 is 15 residues long. Germline CDR1 and CDR2: WNHNN and SYGVQD (reference sequence). The CDR3 nucleotides read TGCGCCAGCAGTGAGTCTTCGGACAGGGGAGATGGCTACACCTTC. The encoded protein is CASSESSDRGDGYTF.

This rearrangement joins TRBV6-1 to TRBJ1-5; D remains unclear. This CDR3 has 14 residues. Per the germline V gene, CDR1 is MNHNS and CDR2 is SASEGT. Trimming removed 1 base at V and 6 bases at J, with 10 bases between. The CDR3 loop reads CASSEGRGGQPQHF. The CDR3 DNA reads as TGTGCCAGCAGTGAAGGGCGGGGTGGTCAGCCCCAGCATTTT.

This chain joins TRBV30 and TRBJ1-1; no clear D gene. Germline lookup yields CDR1 GTSNPN and CDR2 SVGIG (reference sequence). The V gene lost 0 bases and the J gene lost 8 bases, with 4 bases spanning the gap. The CDR3 spans 10 residues. As DNA, the CDR3 is TGTGCCTGGAGTGTCGGCGAAGCTTTCTTT. Translating gives CAWSVGEAFF.

CDR3 sequence: CASSLSGTPPGELFF. As DNA, the CDR3 is TGTGCCAGCAGCTTATCTGGGACCCCGCCCGGGGAGCTGTTTTTT. The V call is TRBV7-3, the J call TRBJ2-2, with D possibly called TRBD1 or TRBD2 (5 bases each). V was trimmed by 2 bases and J by 6 bases, leaving 13 bases between them. In germline, CDR1 is SGHTA, CDR2 FQGTGA. CDR3 size: 15 residues. The complete variable domain, with remaining parts taken from reference TRBV7-3 and TRBJ2-2, reads GAGVSQTPSNKVTEKGKYVELRCDPISGHTALYWYRQSLGQGPEFLIYFQGTGAADDSGLPNDRFFAVRPEGSVSTLKIQRTERGDSAVYLCASSLSGTPPGELFFGEGSRLTVL.

The CDR3 DNA follows: TGTGCTAGTGGTTTGCCGGGACAGGGGGTCAATGAGCAGTTCTTC. This sequence encodes CASGLPGQGVNEQFF. The rearrangement joins TRBV12-5 to TRBJ2-1; 11 bases fit TRBD1. The J segment lost 6 bases and the V segment lost 2 bases, leaving 3 bases of the junction unmatched. CDR1 is LGHNT, CDR2 FRNRAP, per germline. The CDR3 is made up of 15 amino acids.

The chain is built from TRBV18 and TRBJ2-3, with a possible D match to TRBD1 (5 bases). Germline lookup yields CDR1 KGHSH and CDR2 LQKENI. The length of the CDR3 is 14 residues. Trimming removed 3 bases from V and 3 bases from J, with 10 bases in between. The CDR3 here is CASSPATVTDTQYF. CDR3 bases: TGTGCCAGCTCACCCGCGACAGTTACAGATACGCAGTATTTT.

The chain carries TRBV30 and TRBJ1-2; D call uncertain. V lost 2 bases to trimming and J lost 5 bases, with 21 bases between them. Germline V CDR1 and CDR2: GTSNPN, SVGIG (reference sequence). The CDR3 covers 16 residues. CDR3 in amino acids: CAWSTGETRTVYGYTF. The DNA for the CDR3 is TGTGCCTGGAGTACCGGAGAGACAAGAACTGTTTATGGCTACACCTTC.

The V and J genes are TRBV5-4 and TRBJ1-2; D is possibly TRBD1 (5 bases). Germline-derived CDR1 and CDR2 are SGHNT and YYREEE (reference sequence). The ends were cut back, 0 bases at V and 2 bases at J, with 8 bases in the middle. The CDR3 sequence is 14 residues long. In DNA form, the CDR3 reads TGTGCCAGCAGCTTGGAACAGGAAAACTATGGCTACACCTTC. Translation: CASSLEQENYGYTF.

The V gene is TRBV27, the J gene TRBJ2-5, with D perhaps TRBD1 or TRBD2 (7 bases each). The CDR3 contains 14 residues. V lost 5 bases and J lost 5, with 15 bases in between. Germline assignment: CDR1 MNHEY and CDR2 SMNVEV (reference sequence). CDR3 coding DNA: TGTGCCAGCAGTCGGAGCGGGACAGCGGAGACCCAGTACTTC. Amino acids: CASSRSGTAETQYF.

The chain employs TRBV28 and TRBJ1-2; no firm D call. Germline V gene lookup returns CDR1 MDHEN and CDR2 SYDVKM. The CDR3 runs 14 residues. The germline V and J ends were trimmed by 5 bases and 0 bases, with 10 bases remaining between them. The CDR3 DNA follows: TGTGCCAGCAGTAGGAGGAGGGCTAACTATGGCTACACCTTC. Its protein is CASSRRRANYGYTF.